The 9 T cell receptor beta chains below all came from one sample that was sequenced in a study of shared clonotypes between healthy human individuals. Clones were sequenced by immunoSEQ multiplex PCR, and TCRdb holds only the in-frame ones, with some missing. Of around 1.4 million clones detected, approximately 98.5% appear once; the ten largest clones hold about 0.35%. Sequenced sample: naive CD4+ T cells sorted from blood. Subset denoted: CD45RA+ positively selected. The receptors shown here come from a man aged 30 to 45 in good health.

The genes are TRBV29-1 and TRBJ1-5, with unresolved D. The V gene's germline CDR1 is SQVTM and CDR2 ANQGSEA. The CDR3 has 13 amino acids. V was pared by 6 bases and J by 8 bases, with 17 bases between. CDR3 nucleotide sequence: TGCAGCGTGCGGGGAGGGTTGATGGAGCCCCAGCATTTT. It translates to CSVRGGLMEPQHF. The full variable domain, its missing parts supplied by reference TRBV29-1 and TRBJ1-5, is SAVISQKPSRDICQRGTSLTIQCQVDSQVTMMFWYRQQPGQSLTLIATANQGSEATYESGFVIDKFPISRPNLTFSTLTVSNMSPEDSSIYLCSVRGGLMEPQHFGDGTRLSIL.

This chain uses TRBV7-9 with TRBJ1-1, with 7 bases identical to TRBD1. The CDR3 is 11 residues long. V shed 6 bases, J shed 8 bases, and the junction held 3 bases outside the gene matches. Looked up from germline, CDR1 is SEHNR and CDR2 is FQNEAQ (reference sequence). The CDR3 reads CASRYRGEAFF. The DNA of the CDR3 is TGTGCCAGCAGGTACAGGGGAGAAGCTTTCTTT.

CDR3 sequence reads: CASSQGLAGGQSSYEQYF. The CDR3 region has the DNA TGCGCCAGCAGCCAAGGACTAGCGGGAGGGCAATCGTCCTACGAGCAGTACTTC. The rearrangement joins TRBV4-3 to TRBJ2-7, with 14 bases fitting TRBD2. With V trimmed by 1 base and J by 1 base, 6 bases remained unmatched. The CDR3 consists of 18 residues. Germline loops: CDR1 LGHNA, CDR2 YSLEER.

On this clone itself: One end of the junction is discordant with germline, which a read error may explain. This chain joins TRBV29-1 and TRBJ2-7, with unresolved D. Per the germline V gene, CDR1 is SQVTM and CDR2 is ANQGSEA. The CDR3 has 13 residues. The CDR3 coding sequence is TGCAGCGTGGCCAGAGTTCTTTCCTACGATCAGTACTTC. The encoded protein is CSVARVLSYDQYF.

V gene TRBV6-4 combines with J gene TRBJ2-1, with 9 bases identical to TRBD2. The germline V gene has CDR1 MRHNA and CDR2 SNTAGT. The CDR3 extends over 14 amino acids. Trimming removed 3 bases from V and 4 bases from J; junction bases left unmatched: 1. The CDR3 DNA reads TGTGCCAGCAGTGAGAGCGGGAGGTACAATGAGCAGTTCTTC. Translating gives CASSESGRYNEQFF.

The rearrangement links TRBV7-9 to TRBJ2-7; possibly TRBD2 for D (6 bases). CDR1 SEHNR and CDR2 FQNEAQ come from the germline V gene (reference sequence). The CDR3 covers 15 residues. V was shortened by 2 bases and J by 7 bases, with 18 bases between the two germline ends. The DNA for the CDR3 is TGTGCCAGCAGCTTACCGGGAGTCGGATCTGGGGAGCAGTACTTC. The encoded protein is CASSLPGVGSGEQYF.

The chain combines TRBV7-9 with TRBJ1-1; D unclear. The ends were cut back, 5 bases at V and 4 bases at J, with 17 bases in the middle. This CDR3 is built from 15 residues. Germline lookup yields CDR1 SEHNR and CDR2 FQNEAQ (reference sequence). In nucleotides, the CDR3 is TGTGCCAGCAGCCCGCCGGGCGATGTGAGCACTGAAGCTTTCTTT. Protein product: CASSPPGDVSTEAFF.

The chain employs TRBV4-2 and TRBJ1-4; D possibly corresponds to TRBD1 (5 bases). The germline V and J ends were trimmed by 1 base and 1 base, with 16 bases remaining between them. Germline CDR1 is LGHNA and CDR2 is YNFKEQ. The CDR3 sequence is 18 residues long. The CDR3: CASSQGGGAQGTNEKLFF. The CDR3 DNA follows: TGTGCCAGCAGCCAAGGAGGTGGGGCACAAGGAACTAATGAAAAACTGTTTTTT.

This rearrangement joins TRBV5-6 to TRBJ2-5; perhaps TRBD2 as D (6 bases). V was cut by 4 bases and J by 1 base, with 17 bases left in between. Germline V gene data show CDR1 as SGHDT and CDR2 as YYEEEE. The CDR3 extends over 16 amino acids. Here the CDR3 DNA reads TGTGCCAGCAGCACGGAGCGGGTGTACGTCCAAGAGACCCAGTACTTC. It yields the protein CASSTERVYVQETQYF.